The rows below give T cell receptor beta chains drawn from one sample of a study of CD8 T cells in ankylosing spondylitis. MiXCR was run by TCRdb on the 5' RACE reads, yielding one entry per CDR3 protein. Of 150,000 or so distinct CDR3 sequences in the sample, approximately 32% are singletons; the top ten hold about 6%. Sequencing was carried out using synovial fluid, either unsorted or a sorted T cell fraction (not recorded which). The receptors stem from a male donor with ankylosing spondylitis. The CDR3 runs from the conserved cysteine through the conserved F or W. A D gene is named only where the DNA matches it firmly. A row's size may be missing; if present it is once, few, many or a size class.

>TRBJ1-1|TRBV20-1|NA|NA
TGCAGTGCTAGAAAGCAGGGGCTGACTGAAGCTCTCTTT
CSARKQGLTEALF
>TRBJ2-3|TRBV11-3|NA|NA
TGTGCCAGCAGCTTAAGTCAGCGGGGCACAGATACGCAGTATTTT
CASSLSQRGTDTQYF
>TRBJ2-1|TRBV20-1|once|TRBD1
TGCAGTGCTCAGGTCGACAGGGGGCGCGGCAATGAGCAGTTCTTC
CSAQVDRGRGNEQFF
>TRBJ1-1|TRBV20-1|once|NA
TGCAGTGCCCCCATGACAGTGAACACTGAAGCTTTCTTT
CSAPMTVNTEAFF
>TRBJ2-1|TRBV5-1|NA|NA
TGCGCCAGCAGCTTGGGCGACCTCTCCTACAATGAGCAGTTCTTC
CASSLGDLSYNEQFF
>TRBJ2-2|TRBV7-3|NA|TRBD2
TGTGCCAGCAGCTTAGGCGGACTAGCGGCGAACACCGGGGAGCTGTTTTTT
CASSLGGLAANTGELFF
>TRBJ1-2|TRBV20-1|NA|NA
TGCAGTGCTAGGGTCCGGTACGGCTACACCTTC
CSARVRYGYTF
>TRBJ2-5|TRBV5-8|once|TRBD1
TGTGCCAGCAGCCGGCGACAGGGACAAGAGACCCAGTACTTC
CASSRRQGQETQYF
>TRBJ2-7|TRBV18|NA|TRBD1
TGTGCCAGCTCACTTTTGGGACAGAGCTACGAGCAGTACTTC
CASSLLGQSYEQYF
>TRBJ1-1|TRBV6-1|NA|NA
TGTGCCAGCAGCGGCAGGGTGAACACTGAAGCTTTCTTT
CASSGRVNTEAFF
>TRBJ2-1|TRBV7-6|NA|NA
TGTGCCAGCAGCCCCAACGGGAACAATGAGCAGTTCTTC
CASSPNGNNEQFF
>TRBJ1-5|TRBV10-3|few|NA
TGTGCCATCAGTGAGGGGCAAATCGGGCAACAGCCCCAGCATTTT
CAISEGQIGQQPQHF
>TRBJ1-4|TRBV4-1|NA|NA
TGCGCCAGCAGCCAAGGTCCGTCCGGGGGAGGTAGTGAAAAACTGTTTTTT
CASSQGPSGGGSEKLFF
>TRBJ1-3|TRBV7-2|NA|NA
TGTGCCAGCAGCCCCGACCGACGGGGGGTAGGAAACACCATATATTTT
CASSPDRRGVGNTIYF
>TRBJ1-6|TRBV5-4|NA|NA
TGTGCCAGCAGCCCGGGAGACAGATATAATTCACCCCTCCACTTT
CASSPGDRYNSPLHF
>TRBJ2-7|TRBV20-1|NA|NA
TGCAGTGCTAGGGGATCGTACGAGCAGTACTTC
CSARGSYEQYF
>TRBJ2-5|TRBV21-1|once|NA
TGTGCCAGCAGCAAAAAGGAGATGGCAGAGACCCAGTACTTC
CASSKKEMAETQYF
>TRBJ2-2|TRBV2|few|TRBD1
TGTGCCAGCAGGGCAGGGGGCGCGCACACCGGGGAGCTGTTTTTT
CASRAGGAHTGELFF
>TRBJ2-2|TRBV7-8|NA|NA
TGTGCCAGCAGCCGCAATCCGGGACTTCGCACCGGGGAGCTGTTTTTT
CASSRNPGLRTGELFF
>TRBJ1-2|TRBV18|many|NA
TGTGCCAGCTCACTTGAAGCATGGAGAAACACCTTC
CASSLEAWRNTF
>TRBJ2-3|TRBV20-1|many|TRBD2
TGCAGTGCTAGTAAGGGAGGGACGCAGTATTTT
CSASKGGTQYF
>TRBJ2-3|TRBV7-2|few|NA
TGTGCCAGCAGCTCGGATCCCGGTGTAGATACGCAGTATTTT
CASSSDPGVDTQYF
>TRBJ2-5|TRBV15|NA|NA
TGTGCCACCAGCAGAGAACAAAGAGTTTGGACAGCAGAGACCCAGTACTTC
CATSREQRVWTAETQYF
>TRBJ2-5|TRBV12-3/TRBV12-4|NA|TRBD1
TGTGCCAGCAGCCGAGAGACAGGGTATTTGGAGACCCAGTACTTC
CASSRETGYLETQYF
>TRBJ2-7|TRBV12-3/TRBV12-4|NA|TRBD1
TGTGCCAGCAGTCGTACAGGGGGCAAGTACGAGCAGTACTTC
CASSRTGGKYEQYF
>TRBJ1-5|TRBV7-2|many|TRBD1
TGTGCCAGCAGCTTAGGGGACAGGGGGTCTCAGCCCCAGCATTTT
CASSLGDRGSQPQHF
>TRBJ2-2|TRBV2|NA|NA
TGTGCCAGCAGTGGGCAGGGGGGTCTCGTCACCGGGGAGCTGTTTTTT
CASSGQGGLVTGELFF
>TRBJ2-3|TRBV6-1|few|TRBD1
TGTGCCAGCAGTGACCTACGCGGGACAGGGGGGCGCACAGATACGCAGTATTTT
CASSDLRGTGGRTDTQYF
>TRBJ2-6|TRBV12-3/TRBV12-4|many|NA
TGTGCCAGCAGTCCTCACAGGGTTGGGGCCAACGTCCTGACTTTC
CASSPHRVGANVLTF
>TRBJ2-5|TRBV7-2|few|NA
TGTGCCAGCAGCTTAGGGTCGGCAGGATACGAGACCCAGTACTTC
CASSLGSAGYETQYF
>TRBJ2-1|TRBV11-3|NA|NA
TGTGCCAGCAGCTTAGGGCTCCTCGATAACAATGAGCAGTTCTTC
CASSLGLLDNNEQFF
>TRBJ1-1|TRBV9|many|NA
TGTGCCAGCAGCGCCGAGAGATTCATGAACACTGAAGCTTTCTTT
CASSAERFMNTEAFF
>TRBJ2-1|TRBV7-3|NA|NA
TGTGCCAGCAGCCCCACTGACAGCTCCTACAATGAGCAGTTCTTC
CASSPTDSSYNEQFF
>TRBJ2-7|TRBV12-3/TRBV12-4|NA|NA
TGTGCCAGCAGTTTAGGGAAGACGGCTACCTACTACGAGCAGTACTTC
CASSLGKTATYYEQYF
>TRBJ2-3|TRBV20-1|few|TRBD2
TGCAGTGCTAGAGCCCTGATAGCGGGAAGCGACACAGATACGCAGTATTTT
CSARALIAGSDTDTQYF
>TRBJ2-1|TRBV3-1|NA|NA
TGTGCCAGCAGCCCGTTAGGAGGGCCCTACAATGAGCAGTTCTTC
CASSPLGGPYNEQFF
>TRBJ2-3|TRBV13|few|NA
TGTGCCAGCAGCTCTCGGGGCGGGACAGATACGCAGTATTTT
CASSSRGGTDTQYF
>TRBJ2-7|TRBV15|NA|TRBD1
TGTGCCACCAGCAGAGACAGGACAGGGTCCTACGAGCAGTACTTC
CATSRDRTGSYEQYF
>TRBJ1-1|TRBV11-2|many|NA
TGTGCCAGCAGCTTGATCGTTGAAGCTTTCTTT
CASSLIVEAFF
>TRBJ1-1|TRBV6-6|NA|NA
TGTGCCAGCATGGGAGGGCTTAACACTGAAGCTTTCTTT
CASMGGLNTEAFF